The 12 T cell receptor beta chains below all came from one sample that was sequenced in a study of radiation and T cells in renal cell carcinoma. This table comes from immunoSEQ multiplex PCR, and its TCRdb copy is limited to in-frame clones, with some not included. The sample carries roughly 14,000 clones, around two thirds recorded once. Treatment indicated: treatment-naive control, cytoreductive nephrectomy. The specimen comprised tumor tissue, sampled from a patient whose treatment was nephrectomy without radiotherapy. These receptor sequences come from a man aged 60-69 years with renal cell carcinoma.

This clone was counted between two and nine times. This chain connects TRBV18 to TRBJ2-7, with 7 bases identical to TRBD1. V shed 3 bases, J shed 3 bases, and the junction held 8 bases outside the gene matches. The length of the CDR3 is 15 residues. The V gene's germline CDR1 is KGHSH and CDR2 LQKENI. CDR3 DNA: TGTGCCAGCTCACCCTACCGGGACAGAGTCTACGAGCAGTACTTC. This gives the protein CASSPYRDRVYEQYF.

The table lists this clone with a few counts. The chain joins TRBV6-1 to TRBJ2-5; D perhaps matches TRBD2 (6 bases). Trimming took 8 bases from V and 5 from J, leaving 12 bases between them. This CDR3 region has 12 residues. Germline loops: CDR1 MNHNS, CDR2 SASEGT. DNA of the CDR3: TGTGCCAGCCGCGGGGTAGTGGAGACCCAGTACTTC. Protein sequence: CASRGVVETQYF.

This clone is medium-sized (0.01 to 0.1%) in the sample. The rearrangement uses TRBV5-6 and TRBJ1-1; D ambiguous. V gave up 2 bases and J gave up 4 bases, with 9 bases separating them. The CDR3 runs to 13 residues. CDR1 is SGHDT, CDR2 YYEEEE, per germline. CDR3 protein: CASSFWAGTEAFF. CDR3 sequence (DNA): TGTGCCAGCAGCTTTTGGGCAGGCACTGAAGCTTTCTTT.

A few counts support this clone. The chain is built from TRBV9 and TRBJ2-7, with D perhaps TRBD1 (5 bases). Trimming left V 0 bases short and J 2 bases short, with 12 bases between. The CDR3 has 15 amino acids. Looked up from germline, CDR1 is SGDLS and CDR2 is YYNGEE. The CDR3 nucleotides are TGTGCCAGCAGCGTAGGCCCGACAGAGACCTACGAGCAGTACTTC. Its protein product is CASSVGPTETYEQYF.

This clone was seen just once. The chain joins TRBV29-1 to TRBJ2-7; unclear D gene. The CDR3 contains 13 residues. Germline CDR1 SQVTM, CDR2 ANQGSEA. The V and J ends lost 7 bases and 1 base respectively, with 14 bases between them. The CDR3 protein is CSALESLSYEQYF. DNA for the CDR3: TGCAGCGCCCTAGAAAGCCTGTCCTACGAGCAGTACTTC.

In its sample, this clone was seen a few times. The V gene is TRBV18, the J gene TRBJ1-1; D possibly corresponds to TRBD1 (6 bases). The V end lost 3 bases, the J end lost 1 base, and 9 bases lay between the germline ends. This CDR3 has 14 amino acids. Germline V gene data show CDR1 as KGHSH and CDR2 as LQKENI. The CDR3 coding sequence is TGTGCCAGCTCACCCAGGGGAAGGAACACTGAAGCTTTCTTT. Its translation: CASSPRGRNTEAFF.

CDR3 loop: CASQTLAGFSYNEQFF. The CDR3 nucleotides read TGTGCCAGTCAAACCCTAGCGGGATTCTCCTACAATGAGCAGTTCTTC. The chain recombines TRBV19 with TRBJ2-1; 9 bases are a match to TRBD2. The CDR3 runs to 16 residues. V was clipped by 8 bases and J by 0 bases; unmatched bases: 8. CDR1 LNHDA and CDR2 SQIVND come from the germline V gene (reference sequence).

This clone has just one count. Here the CDR3 DNA reads TGTGCCAGCAGCCAAGTGACGCTGAACACCGGGGAGCTGTTTTTT. Translating gives CASSQVTLNTGELFF. The chain carries TRBV4-2 and TRBJ2-2, with no clear D. This CDR3 spans 15 amino acids. The germline V gene encodes CDR1 LGHNA and CDR2 YNFKEQ. Deletions cut 1 base from V and 1 base from J, with 7 bases between.

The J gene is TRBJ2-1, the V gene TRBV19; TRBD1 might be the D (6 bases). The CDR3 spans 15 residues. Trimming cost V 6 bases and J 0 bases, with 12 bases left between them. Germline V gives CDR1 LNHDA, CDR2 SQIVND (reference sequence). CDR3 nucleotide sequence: TGTGCCAGTAGATCAGACAGGAGCTCCTACAATGAGCAGTTCTTC. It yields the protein CASRSDRSSYNEQFF.

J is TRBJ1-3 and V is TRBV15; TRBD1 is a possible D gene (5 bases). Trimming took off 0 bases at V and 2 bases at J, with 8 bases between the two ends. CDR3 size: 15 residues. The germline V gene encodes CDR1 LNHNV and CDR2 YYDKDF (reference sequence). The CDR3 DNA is TGTGCCACCAGCAGAGATAGGGGTGCTGGAAACACCATATATTTT. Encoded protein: CATSRDRGAGNTIYF.

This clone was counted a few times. CDR3 bases: TGTGCCAGCAGCCGTGGACTAGCGGGAGTAGTAGACGAGCAGTACTTC. It encodes CASSRGLAGVVDEQYF. The chain has TRBV4-2 and TRBJ2-7; 13 bases are shared with TRBD2. This CDR3 is built from 16 residues. After removal of 4 bases from V and 5 bases from J, the junction contained 8 bases not matched to a gene. CDR1 is LGHNA, CDR2 YNFKEQ, per germline.

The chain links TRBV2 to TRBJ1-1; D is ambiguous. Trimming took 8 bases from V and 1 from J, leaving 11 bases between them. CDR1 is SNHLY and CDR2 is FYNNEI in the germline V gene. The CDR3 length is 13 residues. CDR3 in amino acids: CASSSAPNTEAFF. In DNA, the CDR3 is TGTGCCAGCTCTTCGGCCCCGAACACTGAAGCTTTCTTT.